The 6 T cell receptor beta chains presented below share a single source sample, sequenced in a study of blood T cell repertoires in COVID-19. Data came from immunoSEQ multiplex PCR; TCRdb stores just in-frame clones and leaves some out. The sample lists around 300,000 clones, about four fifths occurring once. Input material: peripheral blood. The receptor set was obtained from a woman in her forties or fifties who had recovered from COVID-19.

CDR3 amino acids: CASSRQVDYGYTF. CDR3 nucleotide sequence: TGTGCCAGCAGCCGACAGGTTGACTATGGCTACACCTTC. The V gene is TRBV7-8, the J gene TRBJ1-2, with a possible D match to TRBD1 (6 bases). The CDR3 has 13 residues. Germline V lookup: CDR1 SGHVS, CDR2 FQNEAQ. V dropped 5 bases and J dropped 3 bases, with 10 bases sitting between them. Combining the CDR3 with reference TRBV7-8 and TRBJ1-2 gives the whole variable domain GAGVSQSPRYKVAKRGQDVALRCDPISGHVSLFWYQQALGQGPEFLTYFQNEAQLDKSGLPSDRFFAERPEGSVSTLKIQRTQQEDSAVYLCASSRQVDYGYTFGSGTRLTVV.

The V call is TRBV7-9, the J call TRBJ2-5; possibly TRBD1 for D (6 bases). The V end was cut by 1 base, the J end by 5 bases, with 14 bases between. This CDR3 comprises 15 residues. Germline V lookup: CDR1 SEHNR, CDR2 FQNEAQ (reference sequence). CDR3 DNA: TGTGCCAGCAGCTTAGTGGGGGCCCGCAGGGAGACCCAGTACTTC. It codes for CASSLVGARRETQYF. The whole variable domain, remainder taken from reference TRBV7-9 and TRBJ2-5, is DTGVSQNPRHKITKRGQNVTFRCDPISEHNRLYWYRQTLGQGPEFLTYFQNEAQLEKSRLLSDRFSAERPKGSFSTLEIQRTEQGDSAMYLCASSLVGARRETQYFGPGTRLLVL.

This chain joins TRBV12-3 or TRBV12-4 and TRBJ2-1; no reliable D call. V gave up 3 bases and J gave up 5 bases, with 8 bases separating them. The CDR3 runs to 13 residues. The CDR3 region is CASSLAENNEQFF. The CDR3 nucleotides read TGTGCCAGCAGTTTGGCTGAAAACAATGAGCAGTTCTTC.

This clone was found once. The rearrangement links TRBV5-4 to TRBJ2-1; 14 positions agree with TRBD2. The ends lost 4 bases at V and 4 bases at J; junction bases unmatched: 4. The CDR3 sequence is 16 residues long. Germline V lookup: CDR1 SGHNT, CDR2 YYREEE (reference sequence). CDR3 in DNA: TGTGCCAGCAGCGCGGGACTAGCGGGGGAGTACAATGAGCAGTTCTTC. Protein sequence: CASSAGLAGEYNEQFF. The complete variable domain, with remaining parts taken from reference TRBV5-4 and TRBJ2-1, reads ETGVTQSPTHLIKTRGQQVTLRCSSQSGHNTVSWYQQALGQGPQFIFQYYREEENGRGNFPPRFSGLQFPNYSSELNVNALELDDSALYLCASSAGLAGEYNEQFFGPGTRLTVL.

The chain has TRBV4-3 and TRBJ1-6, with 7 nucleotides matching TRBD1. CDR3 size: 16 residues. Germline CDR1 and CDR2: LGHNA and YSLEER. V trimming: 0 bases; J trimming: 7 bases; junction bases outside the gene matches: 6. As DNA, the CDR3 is TGCGCCAGCAGCCAAGATTCCAGGGACAGCAATTCACCCCTCCACTTT. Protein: CASSQDSRDSNSPLHF.

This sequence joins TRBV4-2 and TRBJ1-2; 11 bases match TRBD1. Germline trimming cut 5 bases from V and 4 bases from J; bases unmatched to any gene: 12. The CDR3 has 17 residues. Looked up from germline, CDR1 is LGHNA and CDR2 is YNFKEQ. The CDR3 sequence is CASSATRDRGESYGYTF. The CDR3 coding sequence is TGTGCCAGCAGCGCAACCCGGGACAGGGGGGAGAGCTATGGCTACACCTTC.